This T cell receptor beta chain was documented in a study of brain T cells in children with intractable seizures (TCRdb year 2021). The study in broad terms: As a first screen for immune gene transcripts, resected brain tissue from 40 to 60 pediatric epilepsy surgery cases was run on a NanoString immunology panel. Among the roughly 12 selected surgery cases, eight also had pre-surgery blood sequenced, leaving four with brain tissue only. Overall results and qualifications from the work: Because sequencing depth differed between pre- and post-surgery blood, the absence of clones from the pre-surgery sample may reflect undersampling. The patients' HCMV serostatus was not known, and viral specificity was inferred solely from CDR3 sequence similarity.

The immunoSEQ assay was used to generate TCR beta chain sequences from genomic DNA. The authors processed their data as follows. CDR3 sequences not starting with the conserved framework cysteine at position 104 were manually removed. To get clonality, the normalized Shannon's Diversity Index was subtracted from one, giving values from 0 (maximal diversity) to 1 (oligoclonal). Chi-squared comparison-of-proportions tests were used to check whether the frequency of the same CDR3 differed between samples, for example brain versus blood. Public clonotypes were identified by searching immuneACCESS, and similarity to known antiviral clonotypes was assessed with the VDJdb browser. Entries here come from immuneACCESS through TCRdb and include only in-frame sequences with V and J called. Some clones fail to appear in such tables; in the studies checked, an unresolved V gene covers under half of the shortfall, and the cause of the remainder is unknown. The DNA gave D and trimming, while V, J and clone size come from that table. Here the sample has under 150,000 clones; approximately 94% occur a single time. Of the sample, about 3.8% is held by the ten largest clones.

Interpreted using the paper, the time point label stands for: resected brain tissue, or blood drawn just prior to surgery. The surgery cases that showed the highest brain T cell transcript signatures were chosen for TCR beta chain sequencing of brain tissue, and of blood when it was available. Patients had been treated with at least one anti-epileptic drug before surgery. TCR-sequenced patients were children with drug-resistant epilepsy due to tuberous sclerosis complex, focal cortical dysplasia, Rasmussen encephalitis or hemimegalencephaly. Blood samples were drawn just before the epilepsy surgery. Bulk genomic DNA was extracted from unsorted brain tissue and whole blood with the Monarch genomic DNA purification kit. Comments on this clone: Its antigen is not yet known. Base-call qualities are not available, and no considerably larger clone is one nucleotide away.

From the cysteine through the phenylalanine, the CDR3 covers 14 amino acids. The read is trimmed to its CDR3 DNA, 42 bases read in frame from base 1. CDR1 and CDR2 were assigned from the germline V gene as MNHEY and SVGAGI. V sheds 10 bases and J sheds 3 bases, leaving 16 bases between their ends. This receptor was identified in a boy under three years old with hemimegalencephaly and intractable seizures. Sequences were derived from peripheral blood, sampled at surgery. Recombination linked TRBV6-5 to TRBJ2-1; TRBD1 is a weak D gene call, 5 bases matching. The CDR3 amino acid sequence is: CATTWGRDYNEQFF. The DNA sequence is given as TGTGCCACCACCTGGGGCAGGGACTACAATGAGCAGTTCTTC.